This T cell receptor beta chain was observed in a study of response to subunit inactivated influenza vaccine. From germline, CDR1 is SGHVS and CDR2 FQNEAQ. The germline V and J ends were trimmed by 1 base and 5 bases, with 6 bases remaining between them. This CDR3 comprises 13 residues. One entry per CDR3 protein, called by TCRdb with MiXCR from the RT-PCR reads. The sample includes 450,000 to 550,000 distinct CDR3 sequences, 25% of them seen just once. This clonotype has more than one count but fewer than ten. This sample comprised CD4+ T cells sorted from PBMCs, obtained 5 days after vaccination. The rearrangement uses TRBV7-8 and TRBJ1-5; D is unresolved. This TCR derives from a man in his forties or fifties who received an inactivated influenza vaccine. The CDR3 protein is CASSLDDDQPQHF. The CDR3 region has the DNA TGTGCCAGCAGCTTAGATGACGATCAGCCCCAGCATTTT.